Sequencing of this TCR beta chain was carried out in a study of blood T cell repertoires in COVID-19. Authors' analysis steps: Nucleated cell number was recorded as an estimate derived from reference gene primer amplification. Generated by immunoSEQ multiplex PCR, the TCRdb table keeps only in-frame clones and is missing some. V, J and clone size are those of that table, while D and trimming were read from the DNA. The sample consists of 300,000 to 350,000 clones, 80% to 90% of them appearing once. The material sequenced was PBMCs or T cells enriched from blood (not recorded which). The TCR originated in a man aged 30-40 years who had recovered from COVID-19.

CDR3 region: CAWSVGDQPQHF. CDR3 coding DNA: TGTGCCTGGAGTGTAGGGGATCAGCCCCAGCATTTT. This chain connects TRBV30 to TRBJ1-5; perhaps TRBD1 as D (5 bases). This CDR3 has 12 amino acids. Germline V lookup: CDR1 GTSNPN, CDR2 SVGIG (reference sequence). V lost 0 bases and J lost 5, with 5 bases in between.